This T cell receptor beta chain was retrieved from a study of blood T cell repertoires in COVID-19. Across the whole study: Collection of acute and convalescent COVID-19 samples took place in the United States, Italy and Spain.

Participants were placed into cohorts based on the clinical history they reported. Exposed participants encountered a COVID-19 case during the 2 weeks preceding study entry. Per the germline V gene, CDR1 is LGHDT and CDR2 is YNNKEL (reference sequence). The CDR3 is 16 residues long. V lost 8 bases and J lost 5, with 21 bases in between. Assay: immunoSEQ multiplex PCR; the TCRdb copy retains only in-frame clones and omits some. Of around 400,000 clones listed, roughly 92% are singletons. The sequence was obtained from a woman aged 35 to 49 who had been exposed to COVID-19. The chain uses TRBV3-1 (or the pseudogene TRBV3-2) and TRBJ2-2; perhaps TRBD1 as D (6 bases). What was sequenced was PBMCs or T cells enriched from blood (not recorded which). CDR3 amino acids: CASRAQGQGRTGELFF. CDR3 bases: TGTGCCAGCCGCGCGCAGGGACAAGGGCGGACCGGGGAGCTGTTTTTT.